This T cell receptor (beta chain) was retrieved from a study of T cell changes during pregnancy in multiple sclerosis. Germline V gene lookup returns CDR1 WNHNN and CDR2 SYGVQD (reference sequence). V lost 8 bases, J lost 3 bases, and 7 bases stayed unmatched. This CDR3 has 14 amino acids. Method: immunoSEQ multiplex PCR; TCRdb's copy keeps in-frame clones and lacks some. The sample yields just under 65,000 clones, 85% to 95% seen once. The source of this sequence is a female donor with multiple sclerosis, enrolled in a pregnancy study. This chain connects TRBV10-1 to TRBJ1-2; the match to TRBD1 covers 9 bases. This material consisted of CD8+ T cells from peripheral blood mononuclear cells, taken in the second trimester of pregnancy. The CDR3 sequence is CASPRDREYYGYTF. CDR3 DNA: TGCGCCAGCCCCCGGGACAGGGAATACTATGGCTACACCTTC.